This T cell receptor beta chain was recovered during a study of blood T cell repertoires in COVID-19. Overall study: The analysed material was cDNA or gDNA that came from T cells, B-cell-depleted T cells, or PBMCs.

Participants were aged roughly 18 to 89 years from roughly 25 US areas. Recovered status in Cohort 3 required two negative PCRs, clearance, or symptom resolution. Trimming removed 5 bases from V and 1 base from J, with 11 bases in between. Per the germline V gene, CDR1 is LNHDA and CDR2 is SQIVND (reference sequence). The CDR3 is made up of 14 amino acids. Original data processing: Reference gene primer amplification gave nucleated cell count estimates. Some clones are missing from TCRdb's copy, which holds only in-frame ones; the method was immunoSEQ multiplex PCR. That table gives V, J and clone size, and the DNA gave D and trimming. The sample carries about 330,000 clones, about 87% recorded once.

The V gene is TRBV19, the J gene TRBJ1-1; D is unresolved. Sequenced input: PBMCs or T cells enriched from blood (not recorded which). The TCR comes from a woman younger than 45 who had recovered from COVID-19. The CDR3 region is CASSSRRQNTEAFF. For the CDR3, the DNA is TGTGCCAGTAGTTCAAGGAGGCAGAACACTGAAGCTTTCTTT. Full variable domain (outside the CDR3, taken from reference TRBV19 and TRBJ1-1): DGGITQSPKYLFRKEGQNVTLSCEQNLNHDAMYWYRQDPGQGLRLIYYSQIVNDFQKGDIAEGYSVSREKKESFPLTVTSAQKNPTAFYLCASSSRRQNTEAFFGQGTRLTVV.